This is a list of T cell receptor beta chains from one sample in a study of T cells in Graves' hyperthyroidism and ophthalmopathy. TCRdb reprocessed the multiplex PCR reads with MiXCR, giving one entry per CDR3 protein. Of a few hundred thousand distinct CDR3 sequences in the sample, 20% to 25% were seen once. The sample taken for sequencing was blood. These receptors were obtained from a man aged 50 or older with Graves' hyperthyroidism. CDR3s include the opening cysteine and the closing phenylalanine or tryptophan. D genes are given only for firm matches. Only part of the rows carry a size: once, few, many, or a class if the clone is expanded.

D gene: TRBD2; V gene: TRBV12-3/TRBV12-4; J gene: TRBJ2-3; clone size: few; CDR3 protein: CASSFRTSGRGGTDTQYF; CDR3 DNA: TGTGCCAGCAGTTTTAGGACTAGCGGGAGAGGCGGCACAGATACGCAGTATTTT
D gene: -; V gene: TRBV10-2; J gene: TRBJ1-1; clone size: few; CDR3 protein: CASSGSGGWGTEAFF; CDR3 DNA: TGCGCCAGCAGTGGGTCGGGGGGCTGGGGCACTGAAGCTTTCTTT
D gene: -; V gene: TRBV11-2; J gene: TRBJ2-2; clone size: few; CDR3 protein: CASSLDSTTGELFF; CDR3 DNA: TGTGCCAGCAGCTTAGACAGTACTACGGGGGAGCTGTTTTTT
D gene: -; V gene: TRBV11-2; J gene: TRBJ1-2; clone size: many; CDR3 protein: CASSLVPTAYGYTF; CDR3 DNA: TGTGCCAGCAGCTTAGTTCCGACAGCCTATGGCTACACCTTC
D gene: TRBD1; V gene: TRBV3-1; J gene: TRBJ2-7; clone size: -; CDR3 protein: CASSQVNRRDRPYEQYF; CDR3 DNA: TGTGCCAGCAGCCAAGTTAACCGTCGGGACAGACCCTACGAGCAGTACTTC
D gene: -; V gene: TRBV11-2; J gene: TRBJ1-1; clone size: few; CDR3 protein: CASSLDRLGQRGTEAFF; CDR3 DNA: TGTGCCAGCAGCTTAGATCGATTAGGACAAAGGGGTACTGAAGCTTTCTTT
D gene: TRBD2; V gene: TRBV20-1; J gene: TRBJ2-2; clone size: few; CDR3 protein: CSARAGGRRNTGELFF; CDR3 DNA: TGCAGTGCTAGAGCTGGCGGGAGACGTAACACCGGGGAGCTGTTTTTT
D gene: -; V gene: TRBV5-1; J gene: TRBJ2-1; clone size: many; CDR3 protein: CASSGGTTPSYNEQFF; CDR3 DNA: TGCGCCAGCAGCGGGGGAACTACCCCAAGCTACAATGAGCAGTTCTTC
D gene: -; V gene: TRBV7-9; J gene: TRBJ2-2; clone size: -; CDR3 protein: CASSTWDLTGELFF; CDR3 DNA: TGTGCCAGCAGCACCTGGGATCTCACCGGGGAGCTGTTTTTT
D gene: -; V gene: TRBV6-1; J gene: TRBJ1-6; clone size: -; CDR3 protein: CASGWGSGNSPLHF; CDR3 DNA: TGTGCCAGCGGGTGGGGGTCCGGGAATTCACCCCTCCACTTT
D gene: -; V gene: TRBV27; J gene: TRBJ1-4; clone size: few; CDR3 protein: CASSSLVGGAEKLFF; CDR3 DNA: TGTGCCAGCAGTTCCTTGGTGGGGGGTGCTGAAAAACTGTTTTTT
D gene: TRBD2; V gene: TRBV20-1; J gene: TRBJ2-1; clone size: many; CDR3 protein: CSARGLAGVGEQFF; CDR3 DNA: TGCAGTGCAAGGGGACTAGCGGGAGTCGGTGAGCAGTTCTTC
D gene: TRBD2; V gene: TRBV5-1; J gene: TRBJ2-1; clone size: few; CDR3 protein: CASSNSGRYNEQFF; CDR3 DNA: TGCGCCAGCAGCAATAGCGGGAGGTACAATGAGCAGTTCTTC
D gene: TRBD2; V gene: TRBV4-1; J gene: TRBJ2-7; clone size: few; CDR3 protein: CASRLGPGGSYEQYF; CDR3 DNA: TGCGCCAGCAGGCTAGGTCCGGGGGGCTCCTACGAGCAGTACTTC
D gene: -; V gene: TRBV7-2; J gene: TRBJ2-2; clone size: few; CDR3 protein: CASSLVPGGSSNTGELFF; CDR3 DNA: TGTGCCAGCAGCTTAGTCCCGGGGGGCTCCTCGAACACCGGGGAGCTGTTTTTT
D gene: -; V gene: TRBV3-1; J gene: TRBJ1-5; clone size: -; CDR3 protein: CASSQAGLNQPQHF; CDR3 DNA: TGTGCCAGCAGCCAAGCCGGGTTGAATCAGCCCCAGCATTTT
D gene: TRBD2; V gene: TRBV11-1; J gene: TRBJ2-7; clone size: few; CDR3 protein: CASSPTMGGSAYEQYF; CDR3 DNA: TGTGCCAGCAGCCCAACTATGGGGGGGAGTGCCTACGAGCAGTACTTC
D gene: -; V gene: TRBV3-1; J gene: TRBJ2-1; clone size: many; CDR3 protein: CASSQLVGSNEQFF; CDR3 DNA: TGTGCCAGCAGCCAATTGGTAGGTAGCAATGAGCAGTTCTTC
D gene: TRBD2; V gene: TRBV11-3; J gene: TRBJ2-5; clone size: -; CDR3 protein: CASSTSWVAGGKQETQYF; CDR3 DNA: TGTGCCAGCAGCACCTCGTGGGTCGCGGGAGGTAAGCAAGAGACCCAGTACTTC
D gene: -; V gene: TRBV2; J gene: TRBJ1-2; clone size: -; CDR3 protein: CASSDRAGYTF; CDR3 DNA: TGTGCCAGCAGTGATAGAGCGGGCTACACCTTC
D gene: TRBD2; V gene: TRBV6-2/TRBV6-3; J gene: TRBJ2-3; clone size: -; CDR3 protein: CASSPVPPGLAGSDTQYF; CDR3 DNA: TGTGCCAGCAGTCCAGTCCCTCCGGGACTAGCGGGATCAGATACGCAGTATTTT
D gene: -; V gene: TRBV10-3; J gene: TRBJ2-5; clone size: -; CDR3 protein: CAISEGWGETQYF; CDR3 DNA: TGTGCCATCAGTGAAGGGTGGGGAGAGACCCAGTACTTC
D gene: TRBD1; V gene: TRBV19; J gene: TRBJ1-1; clone size: few; CDR3 protein: CASTESTGAYTEAFF; CDR3 DNA: TGTGCCAGTACTGAGTCCACAGGGGCGTACACTGAAGCTTTCTTT
D gene: TRBD2; V gene: TRBV19; J gene: TRBJ2-1; clone size: -; CDR3 protein: CASSCEAGGYNEQFF; CDR3 DNA: TGTGCCAGTAGTTGTGAAGCGGGAGGGTACAATGAGCAGTTCTTC
D gene: -; V gene: TRBV12-3/TRBV12-4; J gene: TRBJ1-2; clone size: -; CDR3 protein: CASSFSWGLFGYTF; CDR3 DNA: TGTGCCAGCAGTTTCTCCTGGGGGCTGTTTGGCTACACCTTC
D gene: -; V gene: TRBV15; J gene: TRBJ2-7; clone size: many; CDR3 protein: CATSRERGGYEQYF; CDR3 DNA: TGTGCCACCAGCAGAGAACGAGGGGGCTACGAGCAGTACTTC
D gene: TRBD2; V gene: TRBV5-1; J gene: TRBJ2-2; clone size: few; CDR3 protein: CASANPGLELGELFF; CDR3 DNA: TGCGCCAGCGCTAACCCGGGACTAGAGCTCGGGGAGCTGTTTTTT
D gene: -; V gene: TRBV28; J gene: TRBJ2-1; clone size: many; CDR3 protein: CASSFEKGGTFEDEQFF; CDR3 DNA: TGTGCCAGCAGTTTTGAAAAAGGCGGGACATTCGAGGATGAGCAGTTCTTC
D gene: TRBD1; V gene: TRBV28; J gene: TRBJ2-7; clone size: many; CDR3 protein: CASSWGGTGTGGEQYF; CDR3 DNA: TGTGCCAGCAGTTGGGGTGGCACCGGGACAGGGGGAGAGCAGTACTTC
D gene: -; V gene: TRBV2; J gene: TRBJ2-7; clone size: many; CDR3 protein: CASSDRGVEQYF; CDR3 DNA: TGTGCCAGCAGTGATAGAGGGGTCGAGCAGTACTTC
D gene: -; V gene: TRBV7-8; J gene: TRBJ1-5; clone size: many; CDR3 protein: CASRQMGGISNQPQHF; CDR3 DNA: TGTGCCAGCAGGCAAATGGGGGGAATTAGCAATCAGCCCCAGCATTTT
D gene: -; V gene: TRBV6-1; J gene: TRBJ2-6; clone size: -; CDR3 protein: CASSEAGAGANVLTF; CDR3 DNA: TGTGCCAGCAGTGAAGCGGGAGCTGGGGCCAACGTCCTGACTTTC
D gene: -; V gene: TRBV5-1; J gene: TRBJ2-3; clone size: many; CDR3 protein: CASSLDQSTDTQYF; CDR3 DNA: TGCGCCAGCAGCTTGGATCAGAGCACAGATACGCAGTATTTT
D gene: -; V gene: TRBV7-9; J gene: TRBJ2-1; clone size: many; CDR3 protein: CASSLTASEQFF; CDR3 DNA: TGTGCCAGCAGCTTAACTGCTAGTGAGCAGTTCTTC
D gene: -; V gene: TRBV6-5; J gene: TRBJ1-2; clone size: few; CDR3 protein: CASSYSEQGSRGYTF; CDR3 DNA: TGTGCCAGCAGTTACTCGGAGCAGGGATCGAGGGGCTACACCTTC
D gene: -; V gene: TRBV20-1; J gene: TRBJ2-7; clone size: -; CDR3 protein: CSATPFDRGGRREQYF; CDR3 DNA: TGCAGTGCCACACCCTTTGATAGGGGTGGGCGAAGAGAGCAGTACTTC
D gene: TRBD2; V gene: TRBV11-3; J gene: TRBJ2-5; clone size: few; CDR3 protein: CASSLAGRVETQYF; CDR3 DNA: TGTGCCAGCAGCTTAGCCGGGAGGGTGGAGACCCAGTACTTC
D gene: TRBD1; V gene: TRBV28; J gene: TRBJ1-1; clone size: many; CDR3 protein: CASSLVSGTGGSEAFF; CDR3 DNA: TGTGCCAGCAGTTTAGTCTCCGGGACAGGGGGAAGTGAAGCTTTCTTT
D gene: -; V gene: TRBV29-1; J gene: TRBJ2-3; clone size: few; CDR3 protein: CSVESLLSTDTQYF; CDR3 DNA: TGCAGCGTTGAGTCCCTATTAAGCACAGATACGCAGTATTTT
D gene: -; V gene: TRBV15; J gene: TRBJ2-3; clone size: -; CDR3 protein: CATKHNRAGTDTQYF; CDR3 DNA: TGTGCCACAAAACACAACAGGGCCGGGACAGATACGCAGTATTTT
D gene: -; V gene: TRBV10-3; J gene: TRBJ2-1; clone size: few; CDR3 protein: CAAGLNSEQFF; CDR3 DNA: TGTGCCGCGGGCCTTAACAGTGAGCAGTTCTTC
D gene: -; V gene: TRBV27; J gene: TRBJ2-7; clone size: -; CDR3 protein: CASSFGGPTYEQYF; CDR3 DNA: TGTGCCAGCAGTTTTGGGGGGCCAACCTACGAGCAGTACTTC
D gene: TRBD1; V gene: TRBV28; J gene: TRBJ2-1; clone size: many; CDR3 protein: CASSPLWTGAHNEQFF; CDR3 DNA: TGTGCCAGCAGTCCACTATGGACAGGGGCCCACAATGAGCAGTTCTTC
D gene: TRBD1; V gene: TRBV24-1; J gene: TRBJ2-2; clone size: few; CDR3 protein: CATSDWTGPTGELFF; CDR3 DNA: TGTGCCACCAGTGATTGGACAGGTCCCACCGGGGAGCTGTTTTTT
D gene: TRBD1; V gene: TRBV24-1; J gene: TRBJ2-5; clone size: -; CDR3 protein: CATSADRTGSRETQYF; CDR3 DNA: TGTGCCACCAGTGCTGATAGGACAGGGTCTCGGGAGACCCAGTACTTC
D gene: TRBD2; V gene: TRBV18; J gene: TRBJ2-1; clone size: -; CDR3 protein: CASSTGGGQFF; CDR3 DNA: TGTGCCAGCTCAACTGGGGGGGGACAGTTCTTC
D gene: -; V gene: TRBV19; J gene: TRBJ2-3; clone size: -; CDR3 protein: CASSIRGLSRWDTQYF; CDR3 DNA: TGTGCCAGTAGTATCCGCGGACTCTCGAGGTGGGATACGCAGTATTTT
D gene: -; V gene: TRBV6-1; J gene: TRBJ2-7; clone size: few; CDR3 protein: CASSDRGTTYEQYF; CDR3 DNA: TGTGCCAGCAGTGACAGGGGGACTACCTACGAGCAGTACTTC
D gene: -; V gene: TRBV6-2/TRBV6-3; J gene: TRBJ1-2; clone size: -; CDR3 protein: CASSNPGTVVESGYTF; CDR3 DNA: TGTGCCAGCAGCAACCCCGGGACGGTGGTAGAATCTGGCTACACCTTC
D gene: TRBD1; V gene: TRBV12-3/TRBV12-4; J gene: TRBJ2-3; clone size: -; CDR3 protein: CASSLAGRDRATQYF; CDR3 DNA: TGTGCCAGCAGTTTAGCGGGGAGGGACAGGGCAACGCAGTATTTT
D gene: -; V gene: TRBV5-4; J gene: TRBJ1-2; clone size: once; CDR3 protein: CASSLPGEWGYTF; CDR3 DNA: TGTGCCAGCAGCTTGCCCGGGGAGTGGGGCTACACCTTC
D gene: TRBD1; V gene: TRBV28; J gene: TRBJ1-4; clone size: few; CDR3 protein: CASRRIPGQGLQSYEKLFF; CDR3 DNA: TGTGCCAGCAGGCGAATACCGGGACAGGGCTTACAAAGCTATGAAAAACTGTTTTTT
D gene: -; V gene: TRBV7-9; J gene: TRBJ2-4; clone size: many; CDR3 protein: CASSLQGAKNIQYF; CDR3 DNA: TGTGCCAGCAGCTTGCAGGGGGCCAAAAACATTCAGTACTTC
D gene: -; V gene: TRBV7-3; J gene: TRBJ1-1; clone size: few; CDR3 protein: CASREGVGTEAFF; CDR3 DNA: TGTGCCAGCAGGGAGGGGGTTGGCACTGAAGCTTTCTTT